Each of the 29 T cell receptor beta chains below was sequenced from the same sample in a study of T cells in Graves' hyperthyroidism and ophthalmopathy. Amplification targeted TCR beta CDR3 regions from RNA transcripts. The HTBI primer set served for first-round RT-PCR of the TCR CDR3. TCRdb itself ran the multiplex PCR reads through MiXCR, one entry per CDR3 protein. The sample has a few hundred thousand distinct CDR3 sequences, approximately 23% seen once. The sequenced material came from blood. These receptors all come from a woman aged 70-85 years with Graves' ophthalmopathy.

There are a few counts of this clonotype. This chain uses TRBV7-2 with TRBJ1-5; TRBD1 agrees at 7 bases. CDR1 and CDR2 (germline): SGHTA, FQGNSA. After removal of 3 bases from V and 5 bases from J, the junction contained 7 bases not matched to a gene. There are 15 residues in the CDR3. In DNA form, the CDR3 reads TGTGCCAGCAGCTTTACCGGGACAGAGTATCAGCCCCAGCATTTT. Amino acids: CASSFTGTEYQPQHF.

This clonotype was seen a handful of times. The gene calls are TRBV4-3 and TRBJ2-1; a weak D match, TRBD2 (5 bases). Deletions cut 3 bases from V and 9 bases from J, with 12 bases between. The CDR3 totals 13 residues. In germline, CDR1 is LGHNA, CDR2 YSLEER. The CDR3 DNA sequence: TGCGCCAGCAGCCACACCGGGGTGACTGAGCAGTTCTTC. Protein product: CASSHTGVTEQFF.

This chain joins TRBV12-3 or TRBV12-4 and TRBJ2-1; 13 nucleotides match TRBD2. The V gene end was trimmed by 8 bases and the J gene end by 0 bases; junction bases not matched to a gene: 16. This CDR3 is 20 amino acids long. CDR3 coding DNA: TGTGCCAGCTCACCCCTTTGGACTAGCGGGAGTTCAAACTCCTACAATGAGCAGTTCTTC. Translation gives CASSPLWTSGSSNSYNEQFF.

This clonotype was found many times. The chain couples TRBV30 to TRBJ1-4, with D hard to call. V lost 3 bases and J lost 10, with 15 bases in between. The CDR3 totals 13 residues. CDR1 and CDR2 from the germline V gene are GTSNPN and SVGIG (reference sequence). The CDR3 spells CAWRDDGPGKLFF. In nucleotides, the CDR3 is TGTGCCTGGAGGGATGACGGACCGGGAAAACTGTTTTTT.

In its sample, this clonotype was seen many times. The chain couples TRBV5-1 to TRBJ2-2; D is possibly TRBD2 (5 bases). Germline-derived CDR1 and CDR2 are SGHRS and YFSETQ. This CDR3 spans 14 amino acids. V was clipped by 7 bases and J by 5 bases, with 15 bases between them. The CDR3 sequence is CASGLDEGTGELFF. CDR3 coding DNA: TGCGCCAGCGGACTGGACGAGGGTACCGGGGAGCTGTTTTTT. The full variable domain, in which reference TRBV5-1 and TRBJ2-2 provide the parts outside the CDR3, is KAGVTQTPRYLIKTRGQQVTLSCSPISGHRSVSWYQQTPGQGLQFLFEYFSETQRNKGNFPGRFSGRQFSNSRSEMNVSTLELGDSALYLCASGLDEGTGELFFGEGSRLTVL.

This clonotype was detected many times. The chain uses TRBV12-3 or TRBV12-4 and TRBJ2-1, with TRBD2 identical over 7 bases. J was trimmed by 0 bases and V by 4 bases; bases with no gene match: 6. This CDR3 comprises 16 residues. The CDR3 loop reads CASSYSGTNSYNEQFF. The CDR3 DNA is TGTGCCAGCAGTTATTCCGGGACTAACTCCTACAATGAGCAGTTCTTC.

In this sample, this clonotype turned up many times. The J gene is TRBJ1-5, the V gene TRBV28; D is uncertain. Trimming left V 8 bases short and J 3 bases short, with 8 bases between. Germline CDR1 is MDHEN and CDR2 is SYDVKM. The CDR3 runs 12 residues. The CDR3, as DNA: TGTGCCAGCCGGGAGAACAATCAGCCCCAGCATTTT. It encodes CASRENNQPQHF.

V and J are TRBV27 and TRBJ1-1; the match to TRBD1 covers 7 bases. V trimming: 6 bases; J trimming: 0 bases; junction bases outside the gene matches: 7. This CDR3 has 15 amino acids. CDR1 is MNHEY, CDR2 SMNVEV, per germline (reference sequence). This CDR3 is CASRPSGTVNTEAFF. As DNA, the CDR3 is TGTGCCAGCAGGCCAAGCGGGACAGTGAACACTGAAGCTTTCTTT.

The gene calls are TRBV30 and TRBJ1-1, with D possibly matching TRBD1 (5 bases). The CDR3 consists of 13 residues. With 2 bases removed from V and 2 bases from J, the gap between germline ends came to 9 bases. Germline CDR1 and CDR2: GTSNPN and SVGIG (reference sequence). The CDR3 DNA sequence: TGTGCCTGGAGTTTGGGGGATAACACTGAAGCTTTCTTT. Amino acids: CAWSLGDNTEAFF.

This clonotype was picked up many times. The chain couples TRBV28 to TRBJ1-4, with 11 bases aligning to TRBD1. Germline V CDR1 and CDR2: MDHEN, SYDVKM. This CDR3 contains 16 residues. The ends lost 4 bases at V and 7 bases at J; junction bases unmatched: 8. CDR3 amino acids: CASSYSEGTGGEKLFF. CDR3 coding DNA: TGTGCCAGCAGTTACTCCGAAGGGACAGGGGGTGAAAAACTGTTTTTT.

In this sample, this clonotype turned up many times. This chain joins TRBV19 and TRBJ1-4; D not resolved. The CDR3 is 12 residues long. Germline CDR1 and CDR2: LNHDA and SQIVND (reference sequence). V lost 4 bases and J 10 bases, leaving 10 bases between the germline ends. The CDR3 bases are TGTGCCAGTAGTACGACGGGGAGAAAACTGTTTTTT. It codes for CASSTTGRKLFF.

This clonotype showed up just once. Given a much more abundant clone one base away, this may be a read error. The conserved closing phenylalanine or tryptophan is absent in this CDR3, likely reflecting a read error. The chain recombines TRBV28 with TRBJ2-5; D possibly corresponds to TRBD2 (5 bases). Trimming stripped 2 bases from V and 2 bases from J, with 12 bases between. The CDR3 is 15 amino acids. Germline CDR1 and CDR2: MDHEN and SYDVKM. CDR3 sequence: CASSLQVSGQETQYL. In nucleotides, the CDR3 is TGTGCCAGCAGTTTACAGGTCTCGGGACAAGAGACCCAGTACCTC.

This chain links TRBV4-1 with TRBJ1-1; D might be TRBD1 (6 bases). CDR3 length: 13 amino acids. The germline gives CDR1 MGHRA, CDR2 YSYEKL. Trimming stripped 4 bases from V and 5 bases from J, with 11 bases between. The CDR3: CASSRGQLTEAFF. The CDR3 nucleotides read TGCGCCAGCAGCCGTGGACAGCTTACTGAAGCTTTCTTT.

This clonotype turned up a few times. The genes are TRBV3-1 and TRBJ1-2; 7 bases map to TRBD1. Germline trimming cut 0 bases from V and 4 bases from J; bases unmatched to any gene: 11. CDR3 length equals 17 residues. CDR1 LGHDT and CDR2 YNNKEL come from the germline V gene (reference sequence). The CDR3 DNA reads TGTGCCAGCAGCCAAGATCCGGACAGGCTACCTTTCTATGGCTACACCTTC. It is translated as CASSQDPDRLPFYGYTF.

At least ten counts were recorded for this clonotype. The V and J genes are TRBV12-5 and TRBJ1-1; the D is unclear. V gave up 0 bases and J gave up 1 base, with 9 bases separating them. Per the germline V gene, CDR1 is LGHNT and CDR2 is FRNRAP. There are 15 residues in the CDR3. The CDR3 reads CASGLVLGENTEAFF. CDR3 nucleotide sequence: TGTGCTAGTGGTTTGGTACTTGGGGAGAACACTGAAGCTTTCTTT. The whole variable domain, remainder taken from reference TRBV12-5 and TRBJ1-1, is DARVTQTPRHKVTEMGQEVTMRCQPILGHNTVFWYRQTMMQGLELLAYFRNRAPLDDSGMPKDRFSAEMPDATLATLKIQPSEPRDSAVYFCASGLVLGENTEAFFGQGTRLTVV.

This clonotype has only a few counts. V is TRBV28 and J is TRBJ2-7; D is undetermined. The CDR3 loop spans 14 amino acids. V shed 7 bases and J shed 4 bases, with 17 bases lying between them. Germline assignment: CDR1 MDHEN and CDR2 SYDVKM. The CDR3 is CASTPGSHGYEQYF. CDR3 coding DNA: TGTGCCAGCACTCCTGGGTCTCATGGGTACGAGCAGTACTTC.

This clonotype occurred a few times. The J gene is TRBJ1-2, the V gene TRBV28, with D possibly matching TRBD1 (6 bases). Between the trimmed V and J ends, which lost 7 bases and 3 bases, there was a span of 24 bases. This CDR3 has 17 amino acids. Germline values: CDR1 MDHEN, CDR2 SYDVKM. The CDR3 nucleotides read TGTGCCAGCAACCCGGGGGGGGCAGTAGGGTGGGACTATGGCTACACCTTC. Its translation is CASNPGGAVGWDYGYTF.

This clonotype was seen repeatedly, ten times or more. The V gene is TRBV7-2, the J gene TRBJ1-1, with D possibly TRBD1 on 6 matching bases. Germline V gene lookup returns CDR1 SGHTA and CDR2 FQGNSA. Trimming removed 0 bases at V and 11 bases at J, with 10 bases between. The CDR3 consists of 12 residues. CDR3 protein: CASSLAGQKAFF. In nucleotides, the CDR3 is TGTGCCAGCAGCTTAGCTGGACAGAAGGCTTTCTTT.

The chain combines TRBV3-1 with TRBJ2-3, with 13 bases fitting TRBD2. This CDR3 is built from 16 residues. The ends lost 6 bases at V and 5 bases at J; junction bases unmatched: 8. Per the germline V gene, CDR1 is LGHDT and CDR2 is YNNKEL (reference sequence). In DNA form, the CDR3 reads TGTGCCAGCAGTGCTGGACTAGCGGGAGCAGGAGATACGCAGTATTTT. It translates to CASSAGLAGAGDTQYF.

In its sample, this clonotype was seen many times. The V gene is TRBV29-1, the J gene TRBJ2-1, with 11 bases aligning to TRBD2. CDR3 length: 14 amino acids. Germline CDR1 and CDR2: SQVTM and ANQGSEA. Trimming removed 7 bases from V and 9 bases from J; junction bases left unmatched: 11. The CDR3 spells CSAGSLAGGGEQFF. In nucleotides, the CDR3 is TGCAGCGCCGGGTCTCTAGCGGGAGGTGGTGAGCAGTTCTTC.

This clonotype was detected a few times. The chain couples TRBV12-3 or TRBV12-4 to TRBJ1-5, with 7 bases identical to TRBD1. The CDR3 has 19 residues. Unmatched junction bases numbered 16, after V lost 5 bases and J lost 0 bases. This chain's CDR3 is CASSLRSGTASYSNQPQHF. The CDR3 nucleotides read TGTGCCAGCAGTCTTAGGAGCGGGACAGCCTCATATAGCAATCAGCCCCAGCATTTT.

The V call is TRBV12-3 or TRBV12-4, the J call TRBJ2-1, with TRBD1 identical over 10 bases. The CDR3 sequence is 15 residues long. The trim removed 5 bases at V and 7 bases at J, leaving 8 bases unmatched. The CDR3 loop reads CASSRRQGARNEQFF. The CDR3 coding sequence is TGTGCCAGCAGTCGAAGACAGGGGGCGAGGAATGAGCAGTTCTTC.

This clonotype was found a few times. V is TRBV12-3 or TRBV12-4 and J is TRBJ1-6; D is possibly TRBD1 (5 bases). V lost 5 bases, J lost 8 bases, and 13 bases lay in between. This CDR3 has 14 amino acids. CDR3 sequence reads: CASSRRGGDSPLHF. The CDR3 coding sequence is TGTGCCAGCAGTCGCCGCGGGGGGGATTCACCCCTCCACTTT.

This clonotype was counted between two and nine times. The chain has TRBV28 and TRBJ2-7; D remains unclear. The V and J ends lost 6 bases and 3 bases respectively, with 9 bases between them. Germline lookup yields CDR1 MDHEN and CDR2 SYDVKM. This CDR3 region has 12 residues. DNA of the CDR3: TGTGCCAGCAGCCGTAAGGGCTACGAGCAGTACTTC. The encoded protein is CASSRKGYEQYF.

This clonotype appeared a few times. V is TRBV6-1 and J is TRBJ2-1; D is unclear. The CDR3 extends over 16 amino acids. Trimming took 4 bases from V and 2 from J, leaving 15 bases between them. Germline CDR1 is MNHNS and CDR2 is SASEGT. CDR3 region: CASSGALTPPYNEQFF. CDR3 nucleotides: TGTGCCAGCAGTGGAGCGCTAACTCCTCCCTACAATGAGCAGTTCTTC.

In nucleotides, the CDR3 is TGTGCCAGCAGCTCGGGACTAGCGGGTTTCCCCAGCTCCTACGAGCAGTACTTC. This encodes CASSSGLAGFPSSYEQYF. The chain joins TRBV7-9 to TRBJ2-7; 12 bases fit TRBD2. The V gene end was trimmed by 4 bases and the J gene end by 0 bases; junction bases not matched to a gene: 10. CDR1 is SEHNR, CDR2 FQNEAQ, per germline (reference sequence). The CDR3 extends over 18 amino acids.

The CDR3 reads CASSFTVALAKNIQYF. For the CDR3, the DNA is TGTGCCAGCAGTTTCACAGTAGCACTAGCCAAAAACATTCAGTACTTC. The chain recombines TRBV28 with TRBJ2-4, with D unresolved. Germline V lookup: CDR1 MDHEN, CDR2 SYDVKM. Trimming took 3 bases from V and 0 from J, leaving 12 bases between them. The CDR3 sequence is 16 residues long.

To note about this clonotype: Given a much more abundant clone one base away, this may be a read error. The genes are TRBV6-5 and TRBJ1-1; 9 nucleotides match TRBD1. Germline CDR1 MNHEY, CDR2 SVGAGI. This CDR3 is built from 16 residues. CDR3 amino acids: CANSFFNRGQGTEAFF. The CDR3 DNA reads as TGTGCCAACAGTTTCTTTAACAGGGGGCAAGGCACTGAAGCTTTCTTT.

The chain joins TRBV20-1 to TRBJ2-3; the D gene is possibly TRBD2 (5 bases). The germline V gene encodes CDR1 DFQATT and CDR2 SNEGSKA (reference sequence). The V gene lost 6 bases and the J gene lost 7 bases, with 11 bases spanning the gap. The CDR3 totals 11 residues. The CDR3 region is CSARTSYTQYF. The CDR3 DNA is TGCAGTGCGCGGACTTCGTATACGCAGTATTTT.